This T cell receptor beta chain was retrieved from a study of blood T cell repertoires in COVID-19. Only in-frame clones appear in the TCRdb table, and some are missing; sequencing was by immunoSEQ multiplex PCR. The repertoire holds over 85,000 clones, with about 72% as singletons. Germline assignment: CDR1 SGHRS and CDR2 YFSETQ. Trimming took 0 bases from V and 9 from J, leaving 12 bases between them. The CDR3 is 13 amino acids. Sequencing used peripheral blood. The chain carries TRBV5-1 and TRBJ1-1; D gene ambiguous. The sequence was obtained from a woman in her sixties with acute or convalescent COVID-19. The CDR3 region has the DNA TGCGCCAGCAGCTTGGGAACGGGTGTCCAAGCTTTCTTT. Protein sequence: CASSLGTGVQAFF.